A single sample gave rise to the 10 T cell receptor beta chains below, sequenced in a study of blood T cells in healthy people across ages. Together with a sample-barcoded 5' primer, a J-beta primer mix was included in a second PCR lasting roughly 6 to 12 cycles. TCRdb re-called the 5' RACE reads with MiXCR, one entry per CDR3 protein. The sample lists over 550,000 distinct CDR3 sequences, 25% to 35% seen once, with roughly 14% in the top ten. The material sequenced was blood. Source of these receptors: a woman older than 75 in good health.

This clonotype was seen at least ten times. V gene TRBV11-2 combines with J gene TRBJ2-5, with D perhaps TRBD2 (6 bases). V was shortened by 2 bases and J by 5 bases, with 15 bases between the two germline ends. CDR3 length: 15 amino acids. Per the germline V gene, CDR1 is SGHAT and CDR2 is FQNNGV. The DNA for the CDR3 is TGTGCCAGCAGCTTAAGTCACGGGGAGGTGGAGACCCAGTACTTC. As protein: CASSLSHGEVETQYF.

This chain links TRBV19 with TRBJ2-7; TRBD2 might be the D (7 bases). The tail of the sequence fits TRBJ2-4 better, so the J call may be wrong. This CDR3 spans 18 amino acids. CDR1 and CDR2 from the germline V gene are LNHDA and SQIVND (reference sequence). The CDR3 sequence: CASSPEIRRQGRANIQYF. CDR3 nucleotide sequence: TGTGCCAGTAGTCCTGAGATACGTCGCCAGGGGAGGGCCAACATTCAGTACTTC.

The rearrangement links TRBV7-2 to TRBJ2-7; D is uncertain. The CDR3 contains 12 residues. The germline V and J ends were trimmed by 5 bases and 3 bases, with 8 bases remaining between them. In germline, CDR1 is SGHTA, CDR2 FQGNSA. The CDR3 is CASSLDCYEQYF. The CDR3 DNA follows: TGTGCCAGCAGCCTAGACTGCTACGAGCAGTACTTC.

This clonotype showed up just once. This sequence joins TRBV5-1 and TRBJ2-5; the D is unclear. The J call is uncertain, as TRBJ2-7 better fits the DNA end. This CDR3 has 14 residues. Germline V gene lookup returns CDR1 SGHRS and CDR2 YFSETQ. This chain's CDR3 is CASSPKIDLGEQYF. In DNA, the CDR3 is TGCGCCAGCAGCCCCAAAATCGACCTAGGCGAGCAGTACTTC.

This clonotype was seen just once. J is TRBJ2-3 and V is TRBV20-1; a weak D match, TRBD1 (6 bases). The germline V and J ends were trimmed by 2 bases and 4 bases, with 7 bases remaining between them. The germline gives CDR1 DFQATT, CDR2 SNEGSKA (reference sequence). CDR3 size: 12 residues. CDR3 protein: CSARRGSDTQYF. DNA of the CDR3: TGCAGTGCTAGAAGGGGGTCAGATACGCAGTATTTT.

The CDR3 protein is CASSARGGMNTEAFF. CDR3 sequence (DNA): TGTGCCAGCAGTGCCCGGGGAGGCATGAACACTGAAGCTTTCTTT. The chain carries TRBV6-4 and TRBJ1-1; D ambiguous. Germline V gene data show CDR1 as MRHNA and CDR2 as SNTAGT. V lost 4 bases to trimming and J lost 0 bases, with 12 bases between them. CDR3 size: 15 residues.

This clonotype was detected many times. This sequence joins TRBV3-1 and TRBJ2-3; D unresolved. Germline-derived CDR1 and CDR2 are LGHDT and YNNKEL (reference sequence). There are 14 residues in the CDR3. V was trimmed by 3 bases and J by 1 base, leaving 8 bases between them. CDR3 in DNA: TGTGCCAGCAGCCACCCGTATGGCACAGATACGCAGTATTTT. This sequence encodes CASSHPYGTDTQYF.

This clonotype was picked up many times. This chain joins TRBV5-1 and TRBJ1-1; D is possibly TRBD1 (5 bases). The V end lost 3 bases, the J end lost 3 bases, and 9 bases lay between the germline ends. This CDR3 comprises 13 residues. Germline assignment: CDR1 SGHRS and CDR2 YFSETQ. The CDR3 DNA reads TGCGCCAGCAGCTACAGGAGAGACACTGAAGCTTTCTTT. It yields the protein CASSYRRDTEAFF.

The chain combines TRBV7-6 with TRBJ1-5, with TRBD1 matching 8 bases. The CDR3 sequence is 16 residues long. V lost 0 bases, J lost 6 bases, and 7 bases stayed unmatched. In germline, CDR1 is SGHVS, CDR2 FNYEAQ. CDR3 DNA sequence: TGTGCCAGCAGCTTAGCCCCAGGGGGCATGAGTCAGCCCCAGCATTTT. This encodes CASSLAPGGMSQPQHF.

The gene calls are TRBV20-1 and TRBJ2-5; 8 bases line up with TRBD2. V was clipped by 6 bases and J by 4 bases; unmatched bases: 10. Germline V CDR1 and CDR2: DFQATT, SNEGSKA (reference sequence). The CDR3 loop spans 14 amino acids. CDR3 sequence reads: CSAESRGGRETQYF. The CDR3 nucleotides are TGCAGTGCCGAAAGCCGGGGGGGCCGAGAGACCCAGTACTTC.